This is a list of T cell receptor beta chains from one sample in a study of patients and donors after allogeneic stem cell transplantation. TCRdb analysed the RT-PCR reads with MiXCR anew, one entry per CDR3 protein. The sample has about 160,000 distinct CDR3 sequences, roughly two fifths seen once. The sequencing sample was made of blood, either unsorted or a sorted T cell fraction (not recorded which). The receptors here all came from a human donor who was either an allogeneic HSCT recipient or a stem cell or donor lymphocyte infusion donor (not recorded which). It is not recorded whose cells these are; they may come from a transplant donor. Each CDR3 is given with its conserved first and last residue. A D gene is named only where the DNA matches it firmly. The listing skips clone size in some rows; elsewhere it reads once, few, many or a size class.

>NA|few|TRBJ1-5|TRBV12-3/TRBV12-4
CASSLALGILDQPQHF
TGTGCCAGCAGTTTAGCTCTGGGCATCCTAGATCAGCCCCAGCATTTT
>TRBD1|NA|TRBJ1-2|TRBV2
CASSPQGNFYRDYGYTF
TGTGCCAGCAGCCCACAGGGGAATTTTTACAGGGACTATGGCTACACCTTC
>NA|few|TRBJ2-6|TRBV6-2/TRBV6-3
CATSGGPPLEANVLTF
TGTGCCACCTCCGGGGGACCCCCTTTAGAGGCCAACGTCCTGACTTTC
>NA|few|TRBJ1-4|TRBV6-6
CASSYVEKLFF
TGTGCCAGCAGTTACGTAGAAAAACTGTTTTTT
>NA|NA|TRBJ2-7|TRBV6-1
CASSEDMLTWGQYF
TGTGCCAGCAGTGAAGATATGCTCACCTGGGGGCAGTACTTC
>TRBD2|NA|TRBJ2-3|TRBV6-4
CASSDSGRDPSTDTQYF
TGTGCCAGCAGTGACAGCGGGAGGGACCCAAGCACAGATACGCAGTATTTT
>NA|few|TRBJ1-2|TRBV20-1
CSATDPGRGDYGYTF
TGCAGTGCTACGGACCCGGGAAGGGGGGACTATGGCTACACCTTC
>TRBD1|NA|TRBJ2-1|TRBV11-1
CASSSDRGSYNEQFF
TGTGCCAGCAGCTCAGACAGGGGGTCCTACAATGAGCAGTTCTTC
>NA|NA|TRBJ1-6|TRBV7-8
CASSFPLGGINSPLHF
TGTGCCAGCAGCTTCCCCCTTGGGGGGATTAATTCACCCCTCCACTTT
>NA|NA|TRBJ2-3|TRBV20-1
CSAALSDTQYF
TGCAGTGCAGCCCTATCAGATACGCAGTATTTT
>NA|NA|TRBJ1-5|TRBV20-1
CSARREVQPQHF
TGCAGTGCTAGGAGAGAGGTTCAGCCCCAGCATTTT
>NA|few|TRBJ1-4|TRBV12-3/TRBV12-4
CASSLGQGSTNEKLFF
TGTGCCAGCAGTTTAGGTCAGGGTTCAACTAATGAAAAACTGTTTTTT
>NA|once|TRBJ2-2|TRBV20-1
CSASWRGPNTGELFF
TGCAGTGCTAGCTGGCGGGGACCAAACACCGGGGAGCTGTTTTTT
>NA|few|TRBJ1-5|TRBV28
CASSPWRQGNQPQHF
TGTGCCAGCAGCCCCTGGAGGCAGGGCAATCAGCCCCAGCATTTT
>NA|NA|TRBJ1-2|TRBV20-1
CSASITARDGYTF
TGCAGTGCTTCTATTACGGCGCGGGATGGCTACACCTTC
>NA|few|TRBJ1-1|TRBV6-2/TRBV6-3
CASSLRAAGTEAFF
TGTGCCAGCAGTCTAAGAGCGGCGGGCACTGAAGCTTTCTTT
>NA|NA|TRBJ1-2|TRBV7-2
CASSLLGGDSWGYTF
TGTGCCAGCAGCTTACTCGGGGGTGACTCTTGGGGCTACACCTTC
>NA|NA|TRBJ1-5|TRBV12-3/TRBV12-4
CASSLRAMDGNQPQHF
TGTGCCAGCAGTTTACGGGCCATGGATGGCAATCAGCCCCAGCATTTT
>TRBD1|few|TRBJ2-3|TRBV7-2
CASSPQGTGGTDTQYF
TGTGCCAGCAGCCCACAGGGGACAGGGGGAACAGATACGCAGTATTTT
>NA|few|TRBJ1-1|TRBV29-1
CSVLPRLNTEAFF
TGCAGCGTTCTCCCCCGGTTGAACACTGAAGCTTTCTTT
>TRBD1|NA|TRBJ1-2|TRBV10-3
CAATGGAKFYGYTF
TGTGCCGCGACAGGGGGCGCAAAGTTCTATGGCTACACCTTC
>NA|few|TRBJ1-5|TRBV20-1
CSARVGEGQPQHF
TGCAGTGCTAGAGTAGGGGAAGGTCAGCCCCAGCATTTT
>NA|few|TRBJ2-3|TRBV9
CASSVRGGTGSTDTQYF
TGTGCCAGCAGCGTACGGGGCGGGACCGGGAGCACAGATACGCAGTATTTT
>NA|few|TRBJ2-2|TRBV9
CASSAPRPGELFF
TGTGCCAGCAGCGCCCCGAGGCCCGGGGAGCTGTTTTTT
>TRBD1|NA|TRBJ1-3|TRBV9
CASSPRQGENTIYF
TGTGCCAGCAGCCCTCGACAGGGCGAGAACACCATATATTTT
>NA|few|TRBJ1-1|TRBV28
CASTIEFMNTEAFF
TGTGCCAGCACCATAGAGTTCATGAACACTGAAGCTTTCTTT